This T cell receptor beta chain was sequenced for a study of cytomegalovirus exposure and HLA in healthy donors. The V and J ends lost 3 bases and 0 bases, in that order; junction bases with no gene match: 4. The CDR3 runs 15 residues. From germline, CDR1 is SGDLS and CDR2 YYNGEE. General observations from the study: Rare sequences made up most TCRs, while some public TCRs were found in many donors. Indistinguishable V segments such as TRBV6-2 and TRBV6-3 were excluded.

As for this clone: What it binds is unknown.

The PCR made use of 60 Vbeta and 13 Jbeta primers. Using immunoSEQ multiplex PCR, the repertoire was profiled, and TCRdb retains in-frame clones only, with some absent. Seen here are about 110,000 clones, just over 70% observed once, and the top ten hold approximately 0.74%. V and J are TRBV9 and TRBJ2-5, with 8 positions matching TRBD2. This TCR was recovered from a boy younger than 18 in good health and CMV-seronegative. Sequenced sample: PBMCs. The CDR3 nucleotides are TGTGCCAGCAGCGGAGCGGGAGTTAACCAAGAGACCCAGTACTTC. It specifies CASSGAGVNQETQYF.